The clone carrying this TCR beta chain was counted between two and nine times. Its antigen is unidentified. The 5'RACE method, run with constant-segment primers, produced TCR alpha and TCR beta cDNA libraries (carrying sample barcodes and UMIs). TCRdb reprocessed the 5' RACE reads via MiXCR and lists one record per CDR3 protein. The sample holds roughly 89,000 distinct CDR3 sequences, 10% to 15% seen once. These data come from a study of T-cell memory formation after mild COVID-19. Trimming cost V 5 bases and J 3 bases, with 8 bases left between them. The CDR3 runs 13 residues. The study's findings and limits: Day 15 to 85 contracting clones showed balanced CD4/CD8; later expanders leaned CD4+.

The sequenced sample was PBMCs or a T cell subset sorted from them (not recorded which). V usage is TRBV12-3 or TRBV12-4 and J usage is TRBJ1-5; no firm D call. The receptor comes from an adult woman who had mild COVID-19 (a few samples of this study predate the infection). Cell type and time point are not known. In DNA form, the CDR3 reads TGTGCCAGCAGTGCAGGTTTCAATCAGCCCCAGCATTTT. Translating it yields CASSAGFNQPQHF.